This T cell receptor beta chain was documented in a study of T cell changes during pregnancy in multiple sclerosis. Measured with immunoSEQ multiplex PCR; TCRdb has only the in-frame clones, and not every one. The sample holds about 47,000 clones, over 75% seen once. The clonotype originates from a female donor with multiple sclerosis, enrolled in a pregnancy study. The sequenced sample was CD8+ T cells from peripheral blood mononuclear cells, obtained in the second trimester of pregnancy.

CDR3: CASSVRSGGASTDTQYF. CDR3 coding DNA: TGTGCCAGCAGCGTAAGGTCAGGGGGCGCCTCGACAGATACGCAGTATTTT. The chain combines TRBV9 with TRBJ2-3; 8 nucleotides align to TRBD1. In germline, CDR1 is SGDLS, CDR2 YYNGEE. J lost 3 bases, V lost 1 base, and 10 bases had no gene match. The CDR3 has 17 residues.